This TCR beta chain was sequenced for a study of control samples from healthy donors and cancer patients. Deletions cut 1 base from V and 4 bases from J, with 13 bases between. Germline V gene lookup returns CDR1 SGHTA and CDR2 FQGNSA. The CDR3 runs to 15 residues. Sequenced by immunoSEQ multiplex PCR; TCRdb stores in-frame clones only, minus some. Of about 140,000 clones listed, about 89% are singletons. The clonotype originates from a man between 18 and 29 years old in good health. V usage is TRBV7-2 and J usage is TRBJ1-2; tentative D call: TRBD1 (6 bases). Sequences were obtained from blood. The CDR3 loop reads CASSLDQGKGYGYTF. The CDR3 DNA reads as TGTGCCAGCAGCTTAGATCAGGGGAAGGGCTATGGCTACACCTTC.